This is a list of T cell receptor beta chains from one sample in a study of blood T cell repertoires in COVID-19. Sequenced by immunoSEQ multiplex PCR; TCRdb stores in-frame clones only, minus some. Here the sample spans 200,000 to 250,000 clones, roughly 88% being singletons. The source material was PBMCs or T cells enriched from blood (not recorded which). Receptor source: a woman in her 50s who had recovered from COVID-19. Each CDR3 is given with its conserved first and last residue. A D gene is named only where the DNA matches it firmly. Some rows mark clone size as missing; the rest say once, few, many or name a class of expanded clone.

v_gene	abundance	j_gene	d_gene	CDR3aa	CDR3nt
TRBV3-1/TRBV3-2	.	TRBJ1-2	.	CASSQRGGYTF	TGTGCCAGCAGCCAGAGAGGCGGCTACACCTTC
TRBV10-2	.	TRBJ2-7	TRBD1	CASSDLTGGSYEQYF	TGCGCCAGCAGCGACCTGACAGGGGGCTCCTACGAGCAGTACTTC
TRBV29-1	.	TRBJ1-3	TRBD1	CSVLTGTGGNTIYF	TGCAGCGTCCTTACAGGGACAGGTGGAAACACCATATATTTT
TRBV7-9	.	TRBJ2-1	.	CASSPSGIPNEQFF	TGTGCCAGCAGCCCCTCCGGGATCCCCAATGAGCAGTTCTTC
TRBV7-3	.	TRBJ1-1	TRBD1	CASSPQGARSTEAFF	TGTGCCAGCAGCCCGCAGGGGGCGCGGAGCACTGAAGCTTTCTTT
TRBV9	few	TRBJ2-3	TRBD2	CASSPRLAGATDTQYF	TGTGCCAGCAGCCCCCGACTAGCGGGAGCCACAGATACGCAGTATTTT
TRBV6-4	.	TRBJ2-2	.	CASSDSEAGELFF	TGTGCCAGCAGTGACTCGGAGGCCGGGGAGCTGTTTTTT
TRBV28	few	TRBJ1-2	TRBD1	CASSLYGQGYGYTF	TGTGCCAGCAGTTTATATGGACAGGGGTACGGCTACACCTTC
TRBV5-4	.	TRBJ2-7	TRBD1	CASRQDRYSYEQYF	TGTGCCAGCAGACAGGACAGGTACTCCTACGAGCAGTACTTC
TRBV25-1	once	TRBJ2-5	TRBD2	CASSEPGLAVKETQYF	TGTGCCAGCAGTGAGCCGGGACTAGCGGTAAAAGAGACCCAGTACTTC
TRBV7-3	once	TRBJ2-7	TRBD1	CASSDGQGLEQYF	TGTGCCAGCAGCGACGGACAGGGCCTCGAGCAGTACTTC
TRBV3-1/TRBV3-2	.	TRBJ2-7	.	CASSQANYEQYF	TGTGCCAGCAGCCAGGCCAATTACGAGCAGTACTTC
TRBV7-2	.	TRBJ1-5	TRBD1	CASSSINRGPQHF	TGTGCCAGCAGCTCAATCAACAGGGGGCCCCAGCATTTT
TRBV3-1/TRBV3-2	.	TRBJ1-1	.	CASSQETGSTEAFF	TGTGCCAGCAGCCAAGAGACGGGGTCGACTGAAGCTTTCTTT
TRBV19	.	TRBJ1-5	.	CASSMSGPQHF	TGTGCCAGTAGTATGTCGGGGCCCCAGCATTTT
TRBV6-5	.	TRBJ1-5	.	CASSYSDMPNQPQHF	TGTGCCAGCAGTTACTCAGACATGCCAAATCAGCCCCAGCATTTT
TRBV15	.	TRBJ1-2	.	CATSRATGVYGYTF	TGTGCCACCAGCAGAGCTACAGGAGTCTATGGCTACACCTTC